These 15 T cell receptor beta chains were sequenced from one sample in a study of shared clonotypes between healthy human individuals. Method: immunoSEQ multiplex PCR; TCRdb's copy keeps in-frame clones and lacks some. The top ten clones hold roughly 0.13% of a sample with millions of clones, over 85% of them seen once. The sequencing input was naive CD4+ T cells sorted from blood. The sample's subset: CD45RA+ positively selected. These receptors all stem from a man younger than 35 in good health.

This clone was seen more than once but under ten times. V usage is TRBV7-8 and J usage is TRBJ2-5; unclear D gene. From germline, CDR1 is SGHVS and CDR2 FQNEAQ. Trimming left V 10 bases short and J 2 bases short, with 11 bases between. This CDR3 has 12 residues. DNA of the CDR3: TGTGCCACCGCTAAGTCACAAGAGACCCAGTACTTC. Protein product: CATAKSQETQYF.

As regards this clone: A junction end diverges from the germline sequence, so it may reflect a read error. DNA of the CDR3: TGTGCTAGCAGACTTAGAACTGCGGCCCGGGGGAAGTCTGAAAAACTGTTTTTT. It encodes CASRLRTAARGKSEKLFF. The V call is TRBV7-7, the J call TRBJ1-4, with D maybe TRBD1 (5 bases). Germline V gene lookup returns CDR1 SSHAT and CDR2 FNYEAQ (reference sequence). The CDR3 has 18 residues.

V and J are TRBV7-9 and TRBJ2-3; 7 nucleotides line up with TRBD1. V lost 4 bases to trimming and J lost 1 base; unmatched junction nucleotides: 2. Germline loops: CDR1 SEHNR, CDR2 FQNEAQ (reference sequence). The length of the CDR3 is 14 residues. Here the CDR3 reads CASSSGQGTDTQYF. CDR3 DNA sequence: TGTGCCAGCAGCTCCGGACAGGGCACAGATACGCAGTATTTT.

This rearrangement joins TRBV10-3 to TRBJ2-5; D is perhaps TRBD1 (6 bases). Germline loops: CDR1 ENHRY, CDR2 SYGVKD. V was shortened by 7 bases and J by 5 bases, with 14 bases between the two germline ends. The CDR3 totals 13 residues. CDR3 DNA sequence: TGTGCCATCACGGCAGGGGTTACGGAGACCCAGTACTTC. It translates to CAITAGVTETQYF.

The chain uses TRBV7-4 and TRBJ2-5; tentative D call: TRBD2 (5 bases). The CDR3 runs 14 residues. V gave up 7 bases and J gave up 0 bases, with 12 bases separating them. Germline V CDR1 and CDR2: SGHVT, SQSDAQ. DNA of the CDR3: TGTGCCAGCAACCCCTGGGGAGACCAAGAGACCCAGTACTTC. This encodes CASNPWGDQETQYF.

The chain couples TRBV14 to TRBJ1-1; a weak D match, TRBD1 (6 bases). The V gene's germline CDR1 is SGHDN and CDR2 FVKESK. V lost 7 bases and J 4 bases, leaving 16 bases between the germline ends. This CDR3 contains 14 residues. As DNA, the CDR3 is TGTGCCAGCACCCCACAGGGCTCCTCCACTGAAGCTTTCTTT. Translated, it gives CASTPQGSSTEAFF.

V gene TRBV11-3 combines with J gene TRBJ2-2, with D unresolved. Per germline, CDR1 SGHNT and CDR2 YENEEA. The CDR3 loop spans 11 amino acids. The V and J ends lost 1 base and 6 bases respectively, with 0 bases between them. CDR3 in DNA: TGTGCCAGCAGCTTAGCCGGGGAGCTGTTTTTT. This codes for CASSLAGELFF.

As DNA, the CDR3 is TGCGCCAGCAGCCAAGAAGGGGGACAGTACAATGAGCAGTTCTTC. This codes for CASSQEGGQYNEQFF. The chain carries TRBV4-3 and TRBJ2-1; TRBD1 matches 7 bases. Germline V gene lookup returns CDR1 LGHNA and CDR2 YSLEER. The CDR3 contains 15 residues. J was trimmed by 4 bases and V by 0 bases; bases with no gene match: 3.

This clone came up once. The chain has TRBV4-2 and TRBJ1-2; D is possibly TRBD1 (6 bases). The ends were cut back, 4 bases at V and 4 bases at J, with 13 bases in the middle. The germline CDR1 and CDR2 sequences are LGHNA and YNFKEQ. The CDR3 contains 14 residues. CDR3 coding DNA: TGTGCCAGCAGCCGAGGGACAAACAGCTATGGCTACACCTTC. Translated: CASSRGTNSYGYTF.

This clone was seen only a few times. This chain joins TRBV10-3 and TRBJ2-7; maybe TRBD1 (6 bases). Germline V gives CDR1 ENHRY, CDR2 SYGVKD. V lost 7 bases and J lost 5, with 12 bases in between. The CDR3 has 12 amino acids. The CDR3 DNA reads as TGTGCCATCAAAGGACAGCCCGACGAGCAGTACTTC. Its translation is CAIKGQPDEQYF.

About this clone: The junction does not match germline at one end; this may be a read error. The chain has TRBV7-7 and TRBJ2-1; D gene ambiguous. Germline CDR1 SSHAT, CDR2 FNYEAQ (reference sequence). CDR3 length: 13 residues. The DNA of the CDR3 is TGTGCTAGCAGCTCGGACCCCTACAATGAGCAGTTCTTC. Translation: CASSSDPYNEQFF.

V and J are TRBV30 and TRBJ1-4; 9 bases are a match to TRBD1. CDR1 is GTSNPN, CDR2 SVGIG, per germline (reference sequence). There are 15 residues in the CDR3. J lost 5 bases, V lost 0 bases, and 4 bases had no gene match. CDR3 region: CAWSVTTGGNEKLFF. The CDR3 bases are TGTGCCTGGAGTGTTACGACAGGGGGGAATGAAAAACTGTTTTTT.

The chain combines TRBV5-1 with TRBJ2-5; unclear D gene. V lost 0 bases and J lost 0, with 6 bases in between. The germline CDR1 and CDR2 sequences are SGHRS and YFSETQ. The CDR3 spans 14 residues. This CDR3 reads CASSLGPDQETQYF. The DNA for the CDR3 is TGCGCCAGCAGCTTGGGTCCGGACCAAGAGACCCAGTACTTC.

Worth noting for this clone: Other DNA sequences from this sample encode an identical CDR3 as well. The CDR3 nucleotides are TGTGCCAGCAGTCGCGGGACAAAGTCCTACGAGCAGTACTTC. Protein: CASSRGTKSYEQYF. The gene calls are TRBV6-5 and TRBJ2-7; tentatively, D is TRBD1 or TRBD2 (6 bases each). With 5 bases removed from V and 1 base from J, the gap between germline ends came to 12 bases. The CDR3 is 14 residues long. Germline values: CDR1 MNHEY, CDR2 SVGAGI.

This clone was picked up one time. In the same sample, other DNA sequences code for this CDR3. The chain links TRBV5-1 to TRBJ2-1; D is possibly TRBD2 (6 bases). Germline CDR1 SGHRS, CDR2 YFSETQ. Trimming removed 0 bases at V and 5 bases at J, with 9 bases between. CDR3 length equals 14 residues. This CDR3 is CASSLAASDNEQFF. The CDR3, as DNA: TGCGCCAGCAGCTTGGCCGCTAGCGACAATGAGCAGTTCTTC.